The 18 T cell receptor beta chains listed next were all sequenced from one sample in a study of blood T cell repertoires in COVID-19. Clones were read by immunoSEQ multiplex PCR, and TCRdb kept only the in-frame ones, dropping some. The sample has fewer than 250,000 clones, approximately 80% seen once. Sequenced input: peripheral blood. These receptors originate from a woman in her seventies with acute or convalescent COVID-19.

CDR3 coding DNA: TGTGCCAGCAGCCCTCAGTGGACAGGGGGACAAGAGACCCAGTACTTC. It yields the protein CASSPQWTGGQETQYF. The chain couples TRBV6-6 to TRBJ2-5; 10 bases fit TRBD1. V trimming: 6 bases; J trimming: 2 bases; junction bases outside the gene matches: 9. The CDR3 consists of 16 residues. Germline-derived CDR1 and CDR2 are MNHNY and SVGAGI (reference sequence).

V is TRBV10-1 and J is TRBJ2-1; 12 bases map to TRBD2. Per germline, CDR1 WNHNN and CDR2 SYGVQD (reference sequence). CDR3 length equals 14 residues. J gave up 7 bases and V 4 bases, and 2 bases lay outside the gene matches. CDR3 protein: CASSGTSGVNEQFF. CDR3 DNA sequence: TGCGCCAGCAGTGGGACTAGCGGGGTTAATGAGCAGTTCTTC.

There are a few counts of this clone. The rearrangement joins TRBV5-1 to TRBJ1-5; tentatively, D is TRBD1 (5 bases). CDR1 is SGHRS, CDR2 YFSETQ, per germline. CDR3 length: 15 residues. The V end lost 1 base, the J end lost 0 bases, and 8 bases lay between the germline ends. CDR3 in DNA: TGCGCCAGCAGCTTGTGGGGGGATAGCAATCAGCCCCAGCATTTT. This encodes CASSLWGDSNQPQHF.

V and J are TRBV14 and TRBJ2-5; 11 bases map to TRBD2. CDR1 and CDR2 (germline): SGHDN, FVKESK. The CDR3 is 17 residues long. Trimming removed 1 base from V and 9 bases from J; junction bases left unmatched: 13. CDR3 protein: CASSQVASGGPRRAQYF. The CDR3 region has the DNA TGTGCCAGCAGCCAAGTGGCTAGCGGGGGGCCGAGGAGGGCCCAGTACTTC.

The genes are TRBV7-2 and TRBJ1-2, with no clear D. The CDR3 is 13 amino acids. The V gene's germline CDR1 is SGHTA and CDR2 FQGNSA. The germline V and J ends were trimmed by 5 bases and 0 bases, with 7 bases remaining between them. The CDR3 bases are TGTGCCAGCAGCCACGGTGCTAACTATGGCTACACCTTC. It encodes CASSHGANYGYTF. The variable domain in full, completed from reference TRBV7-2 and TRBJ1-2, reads GAGVSQSPSNKVTEKGKDVELRCDPISGHTALYWYRQSLGQGLEFLIYFQGNSAPDKSGLPSDRFSAERTGGSVSTLTIQRTQQEDSAVYLCASSHGANYGYTFGSGTRLTVV.

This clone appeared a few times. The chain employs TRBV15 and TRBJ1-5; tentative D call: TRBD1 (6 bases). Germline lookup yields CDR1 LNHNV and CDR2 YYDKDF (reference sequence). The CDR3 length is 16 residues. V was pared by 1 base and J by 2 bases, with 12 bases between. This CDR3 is CATSRGQGTGNQPQHF. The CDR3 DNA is TGTGCCACCAGCAGAGGGCAGGGGACCGGCAATCAGCCCCAGCATTTT.

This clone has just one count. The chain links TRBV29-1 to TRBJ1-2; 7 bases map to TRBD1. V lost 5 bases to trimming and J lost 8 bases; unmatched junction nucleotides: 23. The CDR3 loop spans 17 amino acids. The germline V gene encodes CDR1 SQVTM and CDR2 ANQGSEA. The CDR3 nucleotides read TGCAGCGTTTCCTTCGGTCCAGGGGGAGAGGGATATGGAGGCTACACCTTC. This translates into CSVSFGPGGEGYGGYTF.

The CDR3 DNA follows: TGTGCCAGCAGTGATGGGGGGGAGGATACGCAGTATTTT. Its translation is CASSDGGEDTQYF. The gene calls are TRBV25-1 and TRBJ2-3; 7 positions match TRBD2. This CDR3 is 13 amino acids long. The V gene end was trimmed by 3 bases and the J gene end by 6 bases; junction bases not matched to a gene: 3. The germline V gene encodes CDR1 MGHDK and CDR2 SYGVNS.

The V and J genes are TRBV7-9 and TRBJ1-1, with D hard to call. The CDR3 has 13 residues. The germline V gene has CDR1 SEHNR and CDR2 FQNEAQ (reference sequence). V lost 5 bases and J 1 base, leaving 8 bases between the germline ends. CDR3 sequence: CASSPSPNTEAFF. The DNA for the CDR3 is TGTGCCAGCAGCCCGAGCCCGAACACTGAAGCTTTCTTT.

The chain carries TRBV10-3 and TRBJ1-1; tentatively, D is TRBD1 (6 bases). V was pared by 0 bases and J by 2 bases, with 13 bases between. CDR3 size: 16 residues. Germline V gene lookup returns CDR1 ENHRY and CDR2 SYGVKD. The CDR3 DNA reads TGTGCCATCAGTGAGTCCCCAGCAGGGGCCAACACTGAAGCTTTCTTT. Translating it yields CAISESPAGANTEAFF.

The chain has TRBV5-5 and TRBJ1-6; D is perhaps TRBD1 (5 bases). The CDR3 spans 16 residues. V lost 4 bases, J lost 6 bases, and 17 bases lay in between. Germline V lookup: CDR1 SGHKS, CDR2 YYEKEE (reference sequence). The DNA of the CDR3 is TGTGCCAGCAGCCCCCGGGGGACGGAAACTAATTCACCCCTCCACTTT. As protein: CASSPRGTETNSPLHF.

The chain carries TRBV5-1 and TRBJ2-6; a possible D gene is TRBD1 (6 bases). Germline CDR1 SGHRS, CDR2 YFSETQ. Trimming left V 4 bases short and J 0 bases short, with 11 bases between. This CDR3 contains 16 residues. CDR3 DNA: TGCGCCAGCAGCATTGGACAGATCTCTGGGGCCAACGTCCTGACTTTC. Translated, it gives CASSIGQISGANVLTF.

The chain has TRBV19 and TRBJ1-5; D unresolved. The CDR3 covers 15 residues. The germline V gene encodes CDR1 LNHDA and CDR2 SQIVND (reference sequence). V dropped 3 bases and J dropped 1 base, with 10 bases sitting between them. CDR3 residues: CASSIRGFSNQPQHF. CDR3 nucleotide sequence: TGTGCCAGTAGTATCCGAGGGTTCAGCAATCAGCCCCAGCATTTT.

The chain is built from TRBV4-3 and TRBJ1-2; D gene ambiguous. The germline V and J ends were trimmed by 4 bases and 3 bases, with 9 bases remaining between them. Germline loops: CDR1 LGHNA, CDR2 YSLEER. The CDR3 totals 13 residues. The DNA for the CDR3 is TGCGCCAGCAGCCCCCGGGAGTACTATGGCTACACCTTC. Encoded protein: CASSPREYYGYTF.

The CDR3 DNA reads as TGCGCCAGCAGCCCCGGGACTGTCTATGGCTACACCTTC. It codes for CASSPGTVYGYTF. J is TRBJ1-2 and V is TRBV5-1, with D perhaps TRBD1 (5 bases). There are 13 residues in the CDR3. V was cut by 4 bases and J by 4 bases, with 11 bases left in between. CDR1 and CDR2 from the germline V gene are SGHRS and YFSETQ.

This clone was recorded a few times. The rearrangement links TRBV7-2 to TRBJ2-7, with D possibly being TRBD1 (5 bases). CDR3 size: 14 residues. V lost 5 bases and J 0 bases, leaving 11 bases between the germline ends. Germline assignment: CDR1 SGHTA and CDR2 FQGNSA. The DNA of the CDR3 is TGTGCCAGCAGCCCGCAGGGCCCCTCCTACGAGCAGTACTTC. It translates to CASSPQGPSYEQYF.

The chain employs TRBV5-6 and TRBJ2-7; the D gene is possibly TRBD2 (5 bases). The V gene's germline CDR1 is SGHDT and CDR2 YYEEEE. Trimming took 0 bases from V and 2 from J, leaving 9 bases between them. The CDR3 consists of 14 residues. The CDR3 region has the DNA TGTGCCAGCAGCTTGGCCGGGGAAACCTACGAGCAGTACTTC. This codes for CASSLAGETYEQYF.

In DNA form, the CDR3 reads TGTGCCAGCAGGCCCGGGACAGGGTACTATGGCTACACCTTC. It codes for CASRPGTGYYGYTF. The V call is TRBV25-1, the J call TRBJ1-2; 9 positions agree with TRBD1. Germline CDR1 MGHDK, CDR2 SYGVNS. The CDR3 is made up of 14 amino acids. V was pared by 6 bases and J by 3 bases, with 5 bases of the junction left unmatched.